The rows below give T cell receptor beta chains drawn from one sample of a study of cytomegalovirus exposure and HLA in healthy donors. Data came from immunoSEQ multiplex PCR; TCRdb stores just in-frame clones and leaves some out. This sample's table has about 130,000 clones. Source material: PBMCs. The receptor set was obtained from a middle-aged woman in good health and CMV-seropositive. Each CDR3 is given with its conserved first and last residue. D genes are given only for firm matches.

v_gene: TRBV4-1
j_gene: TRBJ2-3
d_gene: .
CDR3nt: TGCGCCAGCAGCCAAGACAAGGGGACAGATACGCAGTATTTT
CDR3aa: CASSQDKGTDTQYF

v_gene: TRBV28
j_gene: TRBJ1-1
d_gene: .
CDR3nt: TGTGCCAGCGGCAGGGGCACTGAAGCTTTCTTT
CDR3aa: CASGRGTEAFF

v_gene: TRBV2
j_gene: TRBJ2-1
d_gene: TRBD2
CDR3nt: TGTGCCAGCAGGTCTAGCGGGACGCCCTCCTACAATGAGCAGTTCTTC
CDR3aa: CASRSSGTPSYNEQFF

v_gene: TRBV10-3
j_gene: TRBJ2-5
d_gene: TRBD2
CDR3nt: TGTGCCATCAGTGGAGGGGTAGCGGGAGGGCCGACCGATCAAGAGACCCAGTACTTC
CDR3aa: CAISGGVAGGPTDQETQYF

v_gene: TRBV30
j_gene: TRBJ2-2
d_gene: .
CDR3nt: TGTGCCTGGAGTCGACTACAAAACACCGGGGAGCTGTTTTTT
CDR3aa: CAWSRLQNTGELFF

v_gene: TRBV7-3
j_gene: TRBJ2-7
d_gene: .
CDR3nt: TGTGCCAGCAGCTTAAGCGGGACCCTATACGAGCAGTACTTC
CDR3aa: CASSLSGTLYEQYF

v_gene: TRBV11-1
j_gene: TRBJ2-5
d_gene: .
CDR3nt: TGTGCCAGCAGCGCCGGGTTTCTGGAGACCCAGTACTTC
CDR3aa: CASSAGFLETQYF

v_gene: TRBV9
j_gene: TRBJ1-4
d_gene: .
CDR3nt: TGTGCCAGCAGCCCGGGGGGACGGGAAAAACTGTTTTTT
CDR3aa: CASSPGGREKLFF

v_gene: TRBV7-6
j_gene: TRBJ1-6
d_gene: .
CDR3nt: TGTGCCAGCAGCTCTACCGCGGACAGAAATAATTCACCCCTCCACTTT
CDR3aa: CASSSTADRNNSPLHF

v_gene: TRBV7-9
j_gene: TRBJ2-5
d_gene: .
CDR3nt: TGTGCCAGCAGCTTATCCAGACAAGAGACCCAGTACTTC
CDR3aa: CASSLSRQETQYF

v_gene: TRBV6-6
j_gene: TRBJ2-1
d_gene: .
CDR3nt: TGTGCCAGCAGTTACGGGGGCGGATCCTACAATGAGCAGTTCTTC
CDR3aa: CASSYGGGSYNEQFF

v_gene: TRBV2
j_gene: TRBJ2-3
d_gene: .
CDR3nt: TGTGCCAGCTCCATCACAGATACGCAGTATTTT
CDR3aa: CASSITDTQYF

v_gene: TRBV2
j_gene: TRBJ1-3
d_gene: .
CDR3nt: TGTGTCAGCAGTGAACTACAGACCCGCTCTGGAAACACCATATATTTT
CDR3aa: CVSSELQTRSGNTIYF

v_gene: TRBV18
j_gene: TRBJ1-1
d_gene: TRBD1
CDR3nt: TGTGCCAGCTCTTGGAGGGGGCGAGTAGCTTTCTTT
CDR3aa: CASSWRGRVAFF

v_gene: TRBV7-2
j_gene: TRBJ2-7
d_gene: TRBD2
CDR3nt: TGTGCCAGCAGCGGCCGGGGACTAGCAACCGAGCAGTACTTC
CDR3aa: CASSGRGLATEQYF

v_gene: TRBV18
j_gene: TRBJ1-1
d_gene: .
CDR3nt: TGTGCCAGCTCACCTACGCAGGGTGGGAACACTGAAGCTTTCTTT
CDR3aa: CASSPTQGGNTEAFF

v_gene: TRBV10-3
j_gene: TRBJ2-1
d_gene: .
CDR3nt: TGTGCCATCAGTGAGGGCAGGGGATTTGAGCAGTTCTTC
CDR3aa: CAISEGRGFEQFF

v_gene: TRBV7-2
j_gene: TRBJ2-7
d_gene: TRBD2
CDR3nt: TGTGCCAGCAGCTTAGCTGGACTAGTTCCCTACGAGCAGTACTTC
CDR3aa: CASSLAGLVPYEQYF

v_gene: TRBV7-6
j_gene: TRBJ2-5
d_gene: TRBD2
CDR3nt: TGTGCCAGCAGCTGGAGGGGAGGGGAGACCCAGTACTTC
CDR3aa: CASSWRGGETQYF

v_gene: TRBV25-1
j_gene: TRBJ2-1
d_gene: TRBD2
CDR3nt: TGTGCCAGCAGTGACCCGACTAGCGGGAGACCCTCCTACAATGAGCAGTTCTTC
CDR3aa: CASSDPTSGRPSYNEQFF

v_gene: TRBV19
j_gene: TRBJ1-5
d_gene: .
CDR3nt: TGTGCCAGTAGTATCCGACAGCCCAATCAGCCCCAGCATTTT
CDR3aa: CASSIRQPNQPQHF

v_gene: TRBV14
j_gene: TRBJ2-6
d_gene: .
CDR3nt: TGTGCCAGCAGCCCCAGGGGTGCCGGTGGGGCCAACGTCCTGACTTTC
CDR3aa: CASSPRGAGGANVLTF

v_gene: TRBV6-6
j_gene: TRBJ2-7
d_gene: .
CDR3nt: TGTGCCAGCAGTTACCCGACCCGGGGATACGAGCAGTACTTC
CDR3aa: CASSYPTRGYEQYF

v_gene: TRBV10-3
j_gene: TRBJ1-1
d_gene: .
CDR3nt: TGTGCCATCGGTCTCGCGGAGGGCACTGAAGCTTTCTTT
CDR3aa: CAIGLAEGTEAFF

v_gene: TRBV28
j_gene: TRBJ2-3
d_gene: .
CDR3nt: TGTGCCAGCAGCACTCCCATTAGGAGGGGTACGATGCCAGATACGCAGTATTTT
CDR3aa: CASSTPIRRGTMPDTQYF

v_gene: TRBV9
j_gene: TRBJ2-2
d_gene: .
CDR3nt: TGTGCCAGCAGCGTAGTGGGGGCGGGGAACACCGGGGAGCTGTTTTTT
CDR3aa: CASSVVGAGNTGELFF

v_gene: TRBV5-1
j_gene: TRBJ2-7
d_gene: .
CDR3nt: TGCGCCAGCACTCGAGGGGACACTTCCTACGAGCAGTACTTC
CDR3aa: CASTRGDTSYEQYF

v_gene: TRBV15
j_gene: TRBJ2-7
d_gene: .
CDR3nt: TGTGCCACCAGCAGAGAACCAGACTACTACGAGCAGTACTTC
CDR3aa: CATSREPDYYEQYF

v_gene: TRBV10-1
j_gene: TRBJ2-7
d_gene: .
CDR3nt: TGCGCCAGCAGTGAGTTGACAGTGGGGGGCGAGCAGTACTTC
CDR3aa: CASSELTVGGEQYF

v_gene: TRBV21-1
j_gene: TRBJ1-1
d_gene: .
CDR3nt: TGTGCCAGCAGGAATCACAGGGTTAGTGCTTTCTTT
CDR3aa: CASRNHRVSAFF

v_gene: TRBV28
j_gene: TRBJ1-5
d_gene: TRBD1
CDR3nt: TGTGCCAGCAGTTCCTCGGACAGGGACGTTCAGCCCCAGCATTTT
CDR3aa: CASSSSDRDVQPQHF

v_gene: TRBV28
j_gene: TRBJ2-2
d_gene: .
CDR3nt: TGTGCCAGCAGTTTACCGCGCAGGGGGGCACCCGGGGAGCTGTTTTTT
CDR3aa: CASSLPRRGAPGELFF

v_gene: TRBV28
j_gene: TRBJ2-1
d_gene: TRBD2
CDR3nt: TGTGCCAGCAATCCGAGACTAGCGGCCAATGAGCAGTTCTTC
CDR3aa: CASNPRLAANEQFF

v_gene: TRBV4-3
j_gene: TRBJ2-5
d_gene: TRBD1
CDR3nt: TGCGCCAGCAGCCTCACGACAGGGGGCCAGGAGACCCAGTACTTC
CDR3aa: CASSLTTGGQETQYF

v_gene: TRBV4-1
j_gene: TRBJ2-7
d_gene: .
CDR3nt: TGCGCCAGCAGCCAAGATCCCCTCTACGAGCAGTACTTC
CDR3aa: CASSQDPLYEQYF

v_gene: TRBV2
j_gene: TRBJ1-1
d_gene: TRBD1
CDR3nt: TGTGCCAGCAGTGAAATGACAGGGGGCGGGAGCACTGAAGCTTTCTTT
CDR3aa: CASSEMTGGGSTEAFF

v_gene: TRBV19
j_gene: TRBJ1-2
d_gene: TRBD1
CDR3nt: TGTGCCAGCCACTCCGGGACAGGGTATGGCTACACCTTC
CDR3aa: CASHSGTGYGYTF

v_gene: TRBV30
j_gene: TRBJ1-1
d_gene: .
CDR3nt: TGTGCCTGGAGTGCCTGGACAGCGAACACTGAAGCTTTCTTT
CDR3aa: CAWSAWTANTEAFF

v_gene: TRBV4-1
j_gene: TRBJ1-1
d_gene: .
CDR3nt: TGCGCCAGCAGCCAAGTCGGACAGGAAGCTTTCTTT
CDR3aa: CASSQVGQEAFF

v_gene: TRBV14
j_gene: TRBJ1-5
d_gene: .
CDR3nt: TGTGCCAGCAGCCAAGCAGGGCTCGGTCAGCCCCAGCATTTT
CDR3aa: CASSQAGLGQPQHF

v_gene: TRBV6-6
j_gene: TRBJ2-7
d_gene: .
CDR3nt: TGTGCCAGCAGCCCATACTCCTACGAGCAGTACTTC
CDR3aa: CASSPYSYEQYF

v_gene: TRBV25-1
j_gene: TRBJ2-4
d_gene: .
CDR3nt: TGTGCCAGCAGTGGTACTAGCTGGATAGACATTCAGTACTTC
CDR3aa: CASSGTSWIDIQYF

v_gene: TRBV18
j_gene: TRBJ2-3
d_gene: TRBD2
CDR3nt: TGTGCCAGCTCACCAGGACACAGACTAGCGGGAGTTGATACGCAGTATTTT
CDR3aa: CASSPGHRLAGVDTQYF

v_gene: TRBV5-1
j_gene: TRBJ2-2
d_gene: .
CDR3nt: TGCGCCAGCAGCTTCCTTCCGGGGAAGAACACCGGGGAGCTGTTTTTT
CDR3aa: CASSFLPGKNTGELFF

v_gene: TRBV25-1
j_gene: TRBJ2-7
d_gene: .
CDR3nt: TGTGCCAGCAGTGTAACAGGATGGGAGCAGTACTTC
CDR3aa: CASSVTGWEQYF